The 5 T cell receptor beta chains reported below all come from one sample, sequenced in a study of blood T cell repertoires in COVID-19. Generated by immunoSEQ multiplex PCR, the TCRdb table keeps only in-frame clones and is missing some. There are approximately 81,000 clones in the sample; 91% occur only once, and 1.9% lies in the top ten. The specimen was peripheral blood. The receptors come from a woman between 50 and 59 years old in a cohort sampled during active COVID-19.

The V gene is TRBV5-1, the J gene TRBJ2-5; possibly TRBD1 for D (6 bases). V lost 9 bases, J lost 1 base, and 16 bases lay in between. Germline V gives CDR1 SGHRS, CDR2 YFSETQ. This CDR3 is built from 14 residues. The CDR3 DNA is TGCGCCACCAGACAGGAGTCCTCCCAAGAGACCCAGTACTTC. Translated: CATRQESSQETQYF. Based on the CDR3 plus reference TRBV5-1 and TRBJ2-5, the full variable domain is KAGVTQTPRYLIKTRGQQVTLSCSPISGHRSVSWYQQTPGQGLQFLFEYFSETQRNKGNFPGRFSGRQFSNSRSEMNVSTLELGDSALYLCATRQESSQETQYFGPGTRLLVL.

The chain recombines TRBV15 with TRBJ2-4; TRBD1 is a possible D gene (6 bases). CDR3 size: 21 residues. Germline V gives CDR1 LNHNV, CDR2 YYDKDF (reference sequence). V was clipped by 1 base and J by 0 bases, with 25 bases between them. CDR3 loop: CATSRGQGIRGGYIAKNIQYF. CDR3 DNA: TGTGCCACCAGCAGAGGCCAGGGGATCAGAGGGGGTTACATAGCCAAAAACATTCAGTACTTC.

The chain uses TRBV27 and TRBJ2-1; no clear D. CDR3 length: 11 amino acids. Trimming shortened V by 9 bases and J by 5 bases, and 8 bases separated the two germline ends. In germline, CDR1 is MNHEY, CDR2 SMNVEV (reference sequence). The CDR3 DNA is TGTGCCAGTAAACAGAACAATGAGCAGTTCTTC. Translating it yields CASKQNNEQFF.

The chain links TRBV29-1 to TRBJ2-1, with 7 positions matching TRBD1. The CDR3 is 13 residues long. Germline V gives CDR1 SQVTM, CDR2 ANQGSEA. V shed 5 bases, J shed 5 bases, and the junction held 6 bases outside the gene matches. DNA for the CDR3: TGCAGCGTTTACAGGGGAAACAACAATGAGCAGTTCTTC. Encoded protein: CSVYRGNNNEQFF.

V gene TRBV7-9 combines with J gene TRBJ2-1; D gene unclear. The CDR3 is 13 residues long. Trimming shortened V by 2 bases and J by 3 bases, and 5 bases separated the two germline ends. The V gene's germline CDR1 is SEHNR and CDR2 FQNEAQ (reference sequence). CDR3 coding DNA: TGTGCCAGCAGCTTATCCAGCTACAATGAGCAGTTCTTC. This codes for CASSLSSYNEQFF.